The text below deals with one T cell receptor (beta chain). This sample is part of a study of blood T cell repertoires in COVID-19. In the study overall: Donors in the United States, Italy and Spain gave samples during acute or convalescent COVID-19. PBMCs, B-cell-depleted T cells, or T cells provided the cDNA or gDNA that made up the material.

In the original workflow: Amplification with reference gene primers provided the estimates of nucleated cell counts. The method was immunoSEQ multiplex PCR; TCRdb's version includes in-frame clones alone and lacks a portion of them. Clone size and V and J calls were adopted from that table, with D and trimming inferred from the DNA. Among 100,000 to 120,000 clones listed, nearly 80% were seen once. Sequenced input: peripheral blood. The receptor's source is a woman of 80 years or more with active or convalescent COVID-19.

The CDR3 DNA follows: TGTGCCACCAGCAGAGATCCGCCTAGCGGGGTCTACAATGAGCAGTTCTTC. It codes for CATSRDPPSGVYNEQFF. The genes are TRBV15 and TRBJ2-1; 9 bases are a match to TRBD2. Germline CDR1 LNHNV, CDR2 YYDKDF (reference sequence). J lost 3 bases, V lost 0 bases, and 6 bases had no gene match. CDR3 size: 17 residues.